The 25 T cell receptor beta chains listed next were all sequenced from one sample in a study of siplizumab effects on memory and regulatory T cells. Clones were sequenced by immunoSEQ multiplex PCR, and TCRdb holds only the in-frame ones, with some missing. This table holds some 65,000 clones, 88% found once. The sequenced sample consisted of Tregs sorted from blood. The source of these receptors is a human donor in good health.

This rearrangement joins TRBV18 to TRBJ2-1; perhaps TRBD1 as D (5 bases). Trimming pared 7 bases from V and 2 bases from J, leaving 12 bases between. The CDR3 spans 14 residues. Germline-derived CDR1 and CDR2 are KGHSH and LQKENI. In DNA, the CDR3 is TGTGCCAGCTTCAAGGGGTCTACCTACAATGAGCAGTTCTTC. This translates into CASFKGSTYNEQFF. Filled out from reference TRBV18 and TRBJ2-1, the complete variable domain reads NAGVMQNPRHLVRRRGQEARLRCSPMKGHSHVYWYRQLPEEGLKFMVYLQKENIIDESGMPKERFSAEFPKEGPSILRIQQVVRGDSAAYFCASFKGSTYNEQFFGPGTRLTVL.

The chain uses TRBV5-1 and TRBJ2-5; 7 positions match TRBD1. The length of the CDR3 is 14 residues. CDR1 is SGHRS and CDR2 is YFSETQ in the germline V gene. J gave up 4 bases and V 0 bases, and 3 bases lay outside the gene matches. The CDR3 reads CASSLVRGRETQYF. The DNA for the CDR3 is TGCGCCAGCAGCTTGGTCAGGGGGAGAGAGACCCAGTACTTC.

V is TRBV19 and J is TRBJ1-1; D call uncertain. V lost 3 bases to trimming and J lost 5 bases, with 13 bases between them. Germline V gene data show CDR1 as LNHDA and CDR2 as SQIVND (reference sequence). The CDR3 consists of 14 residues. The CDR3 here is CASSMAGDETEAFF. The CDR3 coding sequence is TGTGCCAGTAGTATGGCCGGGGATGAAACTGAAGCTTTCTTT.

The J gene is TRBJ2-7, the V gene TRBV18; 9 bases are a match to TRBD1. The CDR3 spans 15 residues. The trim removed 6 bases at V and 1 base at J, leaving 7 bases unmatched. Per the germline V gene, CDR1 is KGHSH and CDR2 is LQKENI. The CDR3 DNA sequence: TGTGCCAGCTCCCTTCGACAGGGGGAATCCTACGAGCAGTACTTC. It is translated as CASSLRQGESYEQYF.

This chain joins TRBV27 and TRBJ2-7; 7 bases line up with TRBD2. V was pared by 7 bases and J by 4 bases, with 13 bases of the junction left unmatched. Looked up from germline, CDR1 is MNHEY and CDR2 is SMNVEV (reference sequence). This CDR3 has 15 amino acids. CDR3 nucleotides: TGTGCCAGCATCCCCCGGGCTAGCGGTTTTTACGAGCAGTACTTC. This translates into CASIPRASGFYEQYF.

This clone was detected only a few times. The CDR3 loop reads CASSAEGFYGYTF. The CDR3 DNA follows: TGTGCCAGCAGCGCCGAGGGCTTCTATGGCTACACCTTC. The chain combines TRBV11-3 with TRBJ1-2; D remains ambiguous. CDR3 length equals 13 residues. From germline, CDR1 is SGHNT and CDR2 YENEEA. V dropped 5 bases and J dropped 4 bases, with 11 bases sitting between them.

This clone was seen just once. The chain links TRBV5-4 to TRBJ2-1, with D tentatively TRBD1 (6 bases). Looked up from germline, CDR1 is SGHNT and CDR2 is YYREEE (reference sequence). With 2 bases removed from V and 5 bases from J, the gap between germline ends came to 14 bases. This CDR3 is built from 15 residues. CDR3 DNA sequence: TGTGCCAGCAGCTTCGAACAGGGACCCCACAATGAGCAGTTCTTC. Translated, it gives CASSFEQGPHNEQFF.

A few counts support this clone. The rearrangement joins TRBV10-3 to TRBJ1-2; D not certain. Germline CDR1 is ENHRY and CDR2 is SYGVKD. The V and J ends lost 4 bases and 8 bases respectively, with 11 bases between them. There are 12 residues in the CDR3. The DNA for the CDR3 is TGTGCCATCAGTGGCGAGTGGTCGGGCTACACCTTC. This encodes CAISGEWSGYTF.

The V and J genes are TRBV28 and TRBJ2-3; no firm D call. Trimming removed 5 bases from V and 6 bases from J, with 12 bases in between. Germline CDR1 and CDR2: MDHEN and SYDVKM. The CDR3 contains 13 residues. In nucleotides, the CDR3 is TGTGCCAGCAGTCCCAGACCCACCGATACGCAGTATTTT. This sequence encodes CASSPRPTDTQYF.

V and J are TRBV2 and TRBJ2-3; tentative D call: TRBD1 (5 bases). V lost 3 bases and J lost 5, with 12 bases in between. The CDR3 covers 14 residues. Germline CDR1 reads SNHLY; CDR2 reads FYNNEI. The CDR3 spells CASSDKQGVDTQYF. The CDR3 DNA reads TGTGCCAGCAGTGACAAGCAGGGTGTAGATACGCAGTATTTT.

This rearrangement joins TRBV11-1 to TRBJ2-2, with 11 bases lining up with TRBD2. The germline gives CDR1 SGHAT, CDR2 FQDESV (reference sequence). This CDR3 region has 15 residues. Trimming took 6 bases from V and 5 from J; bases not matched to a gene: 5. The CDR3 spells CASSSSGRKTGELFF. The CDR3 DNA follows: TGTGCCAGCAGTTCTAGCGGGAGGAAAACCGGGGAGCTGTTTTTT.

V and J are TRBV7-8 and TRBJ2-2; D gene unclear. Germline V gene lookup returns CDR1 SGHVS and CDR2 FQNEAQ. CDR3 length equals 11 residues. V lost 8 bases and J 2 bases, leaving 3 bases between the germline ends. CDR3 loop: CASGNTGELFF. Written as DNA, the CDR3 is TGTGCCAGCGGCAACACCGGGGAGCTGTTTTTT.

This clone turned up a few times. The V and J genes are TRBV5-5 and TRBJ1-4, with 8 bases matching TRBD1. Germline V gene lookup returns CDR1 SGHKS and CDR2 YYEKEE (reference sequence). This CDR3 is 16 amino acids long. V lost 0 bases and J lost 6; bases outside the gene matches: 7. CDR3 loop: CASSLGSGGFDEKLFF. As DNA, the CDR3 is TGTGCCAGCAGCTTGGGGTCAGGGGGCTTTGATGAAAAACTGTTTTTT.

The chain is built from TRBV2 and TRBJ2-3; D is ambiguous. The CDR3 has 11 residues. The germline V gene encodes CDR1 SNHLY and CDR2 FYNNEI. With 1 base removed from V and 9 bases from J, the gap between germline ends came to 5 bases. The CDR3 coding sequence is TGTGCCAGCAGTGAAGGCCAGACGCAGTATTTT. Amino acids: CASSEGQTQYF.

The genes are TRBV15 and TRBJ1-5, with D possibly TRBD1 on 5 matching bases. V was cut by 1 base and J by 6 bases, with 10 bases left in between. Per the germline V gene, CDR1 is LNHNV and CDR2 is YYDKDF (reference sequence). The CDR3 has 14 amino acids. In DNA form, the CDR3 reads TGTGCCACCAGCAGAGGGGGGGGACGTCAGCCCCAGCATTTT. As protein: CATSRGGGRQPQHF.

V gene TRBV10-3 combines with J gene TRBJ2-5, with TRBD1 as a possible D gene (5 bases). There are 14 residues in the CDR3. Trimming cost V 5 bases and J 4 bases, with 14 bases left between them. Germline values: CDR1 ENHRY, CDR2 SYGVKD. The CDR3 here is CAISSLGPGETQYF. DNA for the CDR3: TGTGCCATCAGTTCGTTGGGGCCCGGAGAGACCCAGTACTTC.

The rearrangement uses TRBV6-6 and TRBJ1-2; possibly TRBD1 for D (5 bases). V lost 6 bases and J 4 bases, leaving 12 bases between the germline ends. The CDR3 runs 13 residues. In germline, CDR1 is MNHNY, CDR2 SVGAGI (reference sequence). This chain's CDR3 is CASSRVQFYGYTF. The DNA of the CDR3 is TGTGCCAGCAGCAGGGTACAGTTCTATGGCTACACCTTC.

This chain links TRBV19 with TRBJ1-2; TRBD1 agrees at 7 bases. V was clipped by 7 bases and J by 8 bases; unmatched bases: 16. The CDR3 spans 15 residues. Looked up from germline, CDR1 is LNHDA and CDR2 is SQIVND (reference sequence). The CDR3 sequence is CASTPTGTADRGYTF. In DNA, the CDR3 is TGTGCCAGTACTCCGACCGGGACAGCGGATCGGGGCTACACCTTC. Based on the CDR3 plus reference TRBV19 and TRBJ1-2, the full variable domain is DGGITQSPKYLFRKEGQNVTLSCEQNLNHDAMYWYRQDPGQGLRLIYYSQIVNDFQKGDIAEGYSVSREKKESFPLTVTSAQKNPTAFYLCASTPTGTADRGYTFGSGTRLTVV.

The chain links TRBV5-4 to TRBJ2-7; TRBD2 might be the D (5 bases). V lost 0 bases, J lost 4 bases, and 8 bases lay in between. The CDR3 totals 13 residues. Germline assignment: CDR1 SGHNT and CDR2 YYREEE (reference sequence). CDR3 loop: CASSLARGYEQYF. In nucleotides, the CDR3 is TGTGCCAGCAGCTTGGCCCGGGGATACGAGCAGTACTTC.

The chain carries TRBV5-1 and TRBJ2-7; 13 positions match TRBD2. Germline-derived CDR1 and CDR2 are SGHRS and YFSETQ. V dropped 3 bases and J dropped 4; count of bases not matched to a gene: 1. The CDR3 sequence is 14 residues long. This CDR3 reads CASSSTSGRYEQYF. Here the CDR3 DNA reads TGCGCCAGCAGCTCGACTAGCGGGAGGTACGAGCAGTACTTC.

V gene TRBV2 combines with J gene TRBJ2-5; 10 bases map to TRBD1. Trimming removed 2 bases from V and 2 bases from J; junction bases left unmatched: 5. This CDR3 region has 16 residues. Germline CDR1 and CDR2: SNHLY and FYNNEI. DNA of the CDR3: TGTGCCAGCAGTGAATTTCTGGGACAGGGGCAAGAGACCCAGTACTTC. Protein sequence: CASSEFLGQGQETQYF.

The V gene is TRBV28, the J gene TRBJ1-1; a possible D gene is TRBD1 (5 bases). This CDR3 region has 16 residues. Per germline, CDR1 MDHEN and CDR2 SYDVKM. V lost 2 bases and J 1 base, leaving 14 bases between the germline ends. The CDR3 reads CASSLGWSQGNTEAFF. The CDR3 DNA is TGTGCCAGCAGTTTAGGATGGTCGCAGGGGAACACTGAAGCTTTCTTT.

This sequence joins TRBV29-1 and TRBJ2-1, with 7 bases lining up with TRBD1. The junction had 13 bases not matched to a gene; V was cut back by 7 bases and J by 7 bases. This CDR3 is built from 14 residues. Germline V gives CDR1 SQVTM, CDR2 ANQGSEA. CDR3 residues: CSGRNLDRANEQFF. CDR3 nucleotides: TGCAGCGGAAGGAATTTAGACAGGGCTAATGAGCAGTTCTTC.

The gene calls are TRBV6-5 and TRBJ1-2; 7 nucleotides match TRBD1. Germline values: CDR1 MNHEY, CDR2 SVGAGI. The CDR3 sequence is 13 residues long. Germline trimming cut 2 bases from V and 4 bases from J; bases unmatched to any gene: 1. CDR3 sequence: CASSYRDSYGYTF. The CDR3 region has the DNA TGTGCCAGCAGTTACCGGGACAGCTATGGCTACACCTTC.

The CDR3, as DNA: TGTGCCAGCAGCTTAATGCCAGGGACCCCCTACGAGCAGTACTTC. It encodes CASSLMPGTPYEQYF. The chain combines TRBV7-3 with TRBJ2-7, with D possibly being TRBD1 or TRBD2 (5 bases each). V was clipped by 1 base and J by 2 bases, with 12 bases between them. The CDR3 is made up of 15 amino acids. Germline V gene data show CDR1 as SGHTA and CDR2 as FQGTGA.